This TCR beta chain is from a study of blood T cell repertoires in COVID-19. Across the study: The United States, Italy and Spain supplied acute and convalescent COVID-19 samples. The analysed material was cDNA or gDNA that came from T cells, B-cell-depleted T cells, or PBMCs.

V lost 0 bases and J lost 1, with 7 bases in between. Germline values: CDR1 SGHKS, CDR2 YYEKEE (reference sequence). The CDR3 has 15 amino acids. Original processing notes: Reference gene primers were amplified, and this amplification served to estimate nucleated cell counts. Measured with immunoSEQ multiplex PCR; TCRdb has only the in-frame clones, and not every one. V and J calls and clone size are given by that table; D and trimming were obtained from the DNA. The data show roughly 190,000 clones, around 82% seen once. The chain couples TRBV5-5 to TRBJ2-2; TRBD1 might be the D (6 bases). Sequencing was performed on peripheral blood. This receptor was identified in a man aged 45 to 65 with active or convalescent COVID-19. The CDR3 DNA sequence: TGTGCCAGCAGCTTGGGGACAGAGAACACCGGGGAGCTGTTTTTT. Translating it yields CASSLGTENTGELFF.